This TCR beta chain originates from a study of T cells expressing NK-cell markers. Across the whole study: In sorted CD3+CD56+NKG2C+, CD3+CD56+NKG2C- and CD3+CD56-NKG2C+ T cells, TCR beta repertoires were obtained.

Study results and caveats: Six donors had dominant NKG2C+ clonotypes that comprised roughly 1.0-8% of their CD8+ T cells. In a handful of donors, dominant clonotypes made up roughly 25-60.1% of CD3+CD56-NKG2C+ cells. There remained a lack of clarity about HCMV specificity of expanded NKG2C+ T cell clones.

Germline CDR1 reads SNHLY; CDR2 reads FYNNEI. The CDR3 sequence is 12 residues long. As for this clonotype: No antigen is known for it.

TCRdb reprocessed the 5' RACE reads and keeps a single row for each CDR3 protein, giving no DNA. Across about 380,000 distinct CDR3 sequences, the top ten clones capture 5.2% of the sample. This chain uses TRBV2 with TRBJ2-5; lacking DNA, the TRBD1 call made by TCRdb goes unchecked. This TCR derives from a man aged 18-75 years in good health. Sequences were obtained from blood T cells: a sorted CD56 or NKG2C T cell subset, CD4+ or CD8+ T cells, or bulk PBMC T cells (not recorded which). The CDR3 sequence is CASPLNTETQYF.